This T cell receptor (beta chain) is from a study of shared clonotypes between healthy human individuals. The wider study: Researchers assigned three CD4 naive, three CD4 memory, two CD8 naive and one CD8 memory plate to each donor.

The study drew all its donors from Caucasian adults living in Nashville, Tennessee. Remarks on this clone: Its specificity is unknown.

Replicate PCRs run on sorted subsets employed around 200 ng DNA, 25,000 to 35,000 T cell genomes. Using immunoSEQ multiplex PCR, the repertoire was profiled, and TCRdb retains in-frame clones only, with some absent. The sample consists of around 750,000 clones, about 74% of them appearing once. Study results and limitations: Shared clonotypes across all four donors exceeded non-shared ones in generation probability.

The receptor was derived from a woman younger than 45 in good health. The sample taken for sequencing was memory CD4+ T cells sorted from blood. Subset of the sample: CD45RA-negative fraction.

CDR3 in DNA: TGCGCCAGCAGCCAAGATGACAGGGCAATTCAGCCCCAGCATTTT. This sequence encodes CASSQDDRAIQPQHF. The V gene is TRBV4-1, the J gene TRBJ1-5; 7 nucleotides agree with TRBD1. CDR1 and CDR2 (germline): MGHRA, YSYEKL. V shed 0 bases, J shed 6 bases, and the junction held 5 bases outside the gene matches. This CDR3 has 15 amino acids.